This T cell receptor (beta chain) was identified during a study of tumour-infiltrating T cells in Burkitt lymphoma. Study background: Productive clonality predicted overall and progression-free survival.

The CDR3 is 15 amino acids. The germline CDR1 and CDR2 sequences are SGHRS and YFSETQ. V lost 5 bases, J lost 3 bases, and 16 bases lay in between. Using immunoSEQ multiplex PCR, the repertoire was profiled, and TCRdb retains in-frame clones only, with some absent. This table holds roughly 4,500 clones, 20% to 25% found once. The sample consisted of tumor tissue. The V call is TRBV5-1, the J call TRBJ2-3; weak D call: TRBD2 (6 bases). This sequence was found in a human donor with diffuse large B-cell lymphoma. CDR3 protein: CASSKGQEGTDTQYF. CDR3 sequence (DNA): TGCGCCAGCAGTAAAGGGCAGGAGGGAACAGATACGCAGTATTTT.